Following are 8 T cell receptor beta chains from one sample sequenced in a study of T cell responses to AZD1222 COVID-19 vaccine. Some clones are missing from TCRdb's copy, which holds only in-frame ones; the method was immunoSEQ multiplex PCR. The data hold some 110,000 clones, with around nine tenths observed a single time. The specimen comprised peripheral blood, sampled 28 days after the second AZD1222 dose. Receptor source: an adult who received the AZD1222 COVID-19 vaccine.

In DNA form, the CDR3 reads TGTGCCAGCAGTAGAACACCGGCGGTCGGGACACTAGTCGCGCAGTACTTC. Its protein is CASSRTPAVGTLVAQYF. The chain links TRBV27 to TRBJ2-7; D perhaps matches TRBD1 (6 bases). From germline, CDR1 is MNHEY and CDR2 SMNVEV (reference sequence). The V gene lost 5 bases and the J gene lost 9 bases, with 29 bases spanning the gap. The CDR3 is made up of 17 amino acids.

The chain recombines TRBV9 with TRBJ1-2; the D is unclear. CDR3 length equals 16 residues. V was cut by 0 bases and J by 2 bases, with 14 bases left in between. The germline CDR1 and CDR2 sequences are SGDLS and YYNGEE. CDR3 protein: CASSVGSISENYGYTF. The CDR3 DNA reads as TGTGCCAGCAGCGTAGGTTCGATTAGCGAGAACTATGGCTACACCTTC.

V gene TRBV7-8 combines with J gene TRBJ1-2, with D possibly being TRBD1 (5 bases). V was pared by 1 base and J by 7 bases, with 19 bases between. Per germline, CDR1 SGHVS and CDR2 FQNEAQ. This CDR3 contains 16 residues. In DNA, the CDR3 is TGTGCCAGCAGCTTAGGGAGATTGGGAGGGGCTGGTGGCTACACCTTC. It yields the protein CASSLGRLGGAGGYTF. Drawing the rest from reference TRBV7-8 and TRBJ1-2, the complete variable domain is GAGVSQSPRYKVAKRGQDVALRCDPISGHVSLFWYQQALGQGPEFLTYFQNEAQLDKSGLPSDRFFAERPEGSVSTLKIQRTQQEDSAVYLCASSLGRLGGAGGYTFGSGTRLTVV.

The table lists this clone with a count of one. The genes are TRBV12-3 or TRBV12-4 and TRBJ2-1; no clear D gene. The CDR3 is made up of 13 amino acids. V lost 1 base and J lost 5, with 6 bases in between. In DNA, the CDR3 is TGTGCCAGCAGTTTAGAACAGAACAATGAGCAGTTCTTC. Encoded protein: CASSLEQNNEQFF.

The chain couples TRBV5-4 to TRBJ2-1; 12 bases match TRBD2. Germline V gene sequence: CDR1 SGHNT, CDR2 YYREEE (reference sequence). With 2 bases clipped from V and 2 bases from J, the junction kept 5 bases outside the gene matches. This CDR3 has 17 amino acids. The CDR3 spells CASSFGASGGAYNEQFF. CDR3 sequence (DNA): TGTGCCAGCAGCTTTGGGGCTAGCGGGGGGGCCTACAATGAGCAGTTCTTC.

V and J are TRBV7-2 and TRBJ2-1; TRBD2 agrees at 11 bases. Germline CDR1 reads SGHTA; CDR2 reads FQGNSA. J lost 4 bases, V lost 6 bases, and 14 bases had no gene match. This CDR3 comprises 18 residues. DNA of the CDR3: TGTGCCAGCAGGCCTACTGACCAACTAGCGGGGGATTACAATGAGCAGTTCTTC. This gives the protein CASRPTDQLAGDYNEQFF.

The chain recombines TRBV5-6 with TRBJ2-1, with no clear D. Per germline, CDR1 SGHDT and CDR2 YYEEEE. V was trimmed by 4 bases and J by 8 bases, leaving 7 bases between them. The CDR3 length is 11 residues. DNA for the CDR3: TGTGCCAGCAGCGGAGCTTATGAGCAGTTCTTC. It is translated as CASSGAYEQFF.

The chain employs TRBV5-8 and TRBJ1-3; no clear D. There are 13 residues in the CDR3. CDR1 and CDR2 (germline): SGHTS, YDEGEE. The germline V and J ends were trimmed by 0 bases and 4 bases, with 5 bases remaining between them. Here the CDR3 reads CASSLEPGNTIYF. The DNA for the CDR3 is TGTGCCAGCAGCTTGGAACCCGGAAACACCATATATTTT.